Each of the 3 T cell receptor beta chains below was sequenced from the same sample in a study of cytomegalovirus exposure and HLA in healthy donors. Primers included in the PCR were 60 Vbeta and 13 Jbeta primers. The method was immunoSEQ multiplex PCR; TCRdb's version includes in-frame clones alone and lacks a portion of them. The sample lists tens of thousands of clones; more than 80% were seen once. The material sequenced was PBMCs. The receptors were gathered from a woman in her twenties or thirties in good health and CMV-seronegative.

The V call is TRBV28, the J call TRBJ2-3; D might be TRBD1 (6 bases). Germline V gene data show CDR1 as MDHEN and CDR2 as SYDVKM. The CDR3 length is 16 residues. Trimming removed 7 bases from V and 7 bases from J, with 24 bases in between. CDR3: CASISLGAGGPHTQYF. CDR3 sequence (DNA): TGTGCCAGCATCTCTTTGGGGGCCGGCGGCCCTCATACGCAGTATTTT.

The chain links TRBV30 to TRBJ2-1; a possible D gene is TRBD1 (5 bases). With 0 bases removed from V and 5 bases from J, the gap between germline ends came to 11 bases. This CDR3 spans 14 amino acids. Germline V gene lookup returns CDR1 GTSNPN and CDR2 SVGIG (reference sequence). Here the CDR3 reads CAWSVWGTDNEQFF. The CDR3 nucleotides are TGTGCCTGGAGTGTTTGGGGCACCGACAATGAGCAGTTCTTC.

The chain uses TRBV2 and TRBJ2-7; tentative D call: TRBD1 (6 bases). Trimming removed 4 bases at V and 0 bases at J, with 7 bases between. This CDR3 comprises 13 residues. The germline gives CDR1 SNHLY, CDR2 FYNNEI. The CDR3 DNA reads TGTGCCAGCAGTGTGGACAGCTCCTACGAGCAGTACTTC. This sequence encodes CASSVDSSYEQYF. Using reference TRBV2 and TRBJ2-7 for the parts outside the CDR3, the full variable domain is EPEVTQTPSHQVTQMGQEVILRCVPISNHLYFYWYRQILGQKVEFLVSFYNNEISEKSEIFDDQFSVERPDGSNFTLKIRSTKLEDSAMYFCASSVDSSYEQYFGPGTRLTVT.